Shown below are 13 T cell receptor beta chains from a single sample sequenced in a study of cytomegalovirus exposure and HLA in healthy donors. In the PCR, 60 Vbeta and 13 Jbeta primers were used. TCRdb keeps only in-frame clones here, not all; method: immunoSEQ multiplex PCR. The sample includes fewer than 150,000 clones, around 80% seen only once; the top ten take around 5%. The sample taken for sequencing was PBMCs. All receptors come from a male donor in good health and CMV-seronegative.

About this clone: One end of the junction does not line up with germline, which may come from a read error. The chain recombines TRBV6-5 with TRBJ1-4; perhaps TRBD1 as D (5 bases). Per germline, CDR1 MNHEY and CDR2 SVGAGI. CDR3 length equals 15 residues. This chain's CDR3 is CVSSYSQATNEKLFF. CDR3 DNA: TGTGTCAGCAGTTACTCACAGGCAACTAATGAAAAACTGTTTTTT.

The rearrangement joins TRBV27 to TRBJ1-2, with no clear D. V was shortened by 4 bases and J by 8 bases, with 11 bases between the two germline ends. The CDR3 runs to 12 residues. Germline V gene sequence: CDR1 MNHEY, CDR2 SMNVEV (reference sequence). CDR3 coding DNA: TGTGCCAGCAGTTCGGGATTGGGAGGCTACACCTTC. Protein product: CASSSGLGGYTF.

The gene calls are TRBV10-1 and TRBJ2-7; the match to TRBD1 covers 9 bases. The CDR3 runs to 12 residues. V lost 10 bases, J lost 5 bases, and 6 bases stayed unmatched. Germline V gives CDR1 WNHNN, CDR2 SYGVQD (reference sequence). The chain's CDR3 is CATTDRGDEQYF. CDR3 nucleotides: TGCGCCACCACGGACAGGGGAGACGAGCAGTACTTC.

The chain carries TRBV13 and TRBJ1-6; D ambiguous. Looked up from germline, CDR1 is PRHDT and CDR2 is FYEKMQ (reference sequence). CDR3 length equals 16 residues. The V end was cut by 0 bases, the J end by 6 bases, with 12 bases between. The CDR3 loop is CASSLGTPGGNSPLHF. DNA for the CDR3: TGTGCCAGCAGCTTAGGGACCCCGGGTGGTAATTCACCCCTCCACTTT.

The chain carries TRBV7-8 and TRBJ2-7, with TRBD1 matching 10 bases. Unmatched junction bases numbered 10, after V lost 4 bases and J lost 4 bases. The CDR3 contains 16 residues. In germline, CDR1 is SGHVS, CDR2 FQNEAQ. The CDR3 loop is CASSSRAGTGVYEQYF. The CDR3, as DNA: TGTGCCAGCAGCTCTCGGGCCGGGACAGGGGTATACGAGCAGTACTTC.

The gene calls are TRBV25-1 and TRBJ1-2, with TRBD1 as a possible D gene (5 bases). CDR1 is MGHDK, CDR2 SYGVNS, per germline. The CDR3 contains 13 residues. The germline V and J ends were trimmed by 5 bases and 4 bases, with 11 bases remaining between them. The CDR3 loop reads CASSPGIFYGYTF. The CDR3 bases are TGTGCCAGCAGTCCAGGGATCTTCTATGGCTACACCTTC.

The CDR3 protein is CASSLQGFGYGYTF. CDR3 coding DNA: TGTGCCAGCAGCTTACAGGGTTTTGGCTATGGCTACACCTTC. V is TRBV7-9 and J is TRBJ1-2; TRBD1 might be the D (5 bases). The CDR3 contains 14 residues. From germline, CDR1 is SEHNR and CDR2 FQNEAQ (reference sequence). Trimming cost V 2 bases and J 4 bases, with 11 bases left between them.

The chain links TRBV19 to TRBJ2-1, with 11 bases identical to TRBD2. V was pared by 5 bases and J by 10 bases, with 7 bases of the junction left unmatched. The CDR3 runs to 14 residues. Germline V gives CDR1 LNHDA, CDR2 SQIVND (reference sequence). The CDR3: CASSSTTSGAEQFF. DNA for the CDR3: TGTGCCAGTAGTTCAACGACTAGCGGGGCCGAGCAGTTCTTC. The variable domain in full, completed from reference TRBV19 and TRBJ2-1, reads DGGITQSPKYLFRKEGQNVTLSCEQNLNHDAMYWYRQDPGQGLRLIYYSQIVNDFQKGDIAEGYSVSREKKESFPLTVTSAQKNPTAFYLCASSSTTSGAEQFFGPGTRLTVL.

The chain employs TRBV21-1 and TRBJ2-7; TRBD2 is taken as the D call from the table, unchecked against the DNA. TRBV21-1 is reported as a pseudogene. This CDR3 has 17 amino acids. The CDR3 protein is CASSREGRTQSPYEQYF. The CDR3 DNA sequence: TGTGCCAGCAGCAGAGAAGGACGGACTCAATCTCCCTACGAGCAGTACTTC.

The CDR3 bases are TGTGCCAGCAGTGAAACGCTAACTAGCGGGGGCCTCAGGGATACGCAGTATTTT. It yields the protein CASSETLTSGGLRDTQYF. V and J are TRBV2 and TRBJ2-3; 11 positions agree with TRBD2. Germline lookup yields CDR1 SNHLY and CDR2 FYNNEI. This CDR3 is 18 amino acids long. J gave up 6 bases and V 2 bases, and 13 bases lay outside the gene matches.

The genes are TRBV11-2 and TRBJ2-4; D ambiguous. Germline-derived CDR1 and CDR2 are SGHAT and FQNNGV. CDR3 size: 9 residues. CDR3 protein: CSGKNIQYF. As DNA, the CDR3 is TGTTCGGGCAAAAACATTCAGTACTTC.

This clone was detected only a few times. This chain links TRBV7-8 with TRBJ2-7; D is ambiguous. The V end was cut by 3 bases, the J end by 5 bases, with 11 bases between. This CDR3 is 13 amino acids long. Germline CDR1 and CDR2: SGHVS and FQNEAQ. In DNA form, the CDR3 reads TGTGCCAGCAGCTTGCTGCAGAAAGACGAGCAGTACTTC. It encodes CASSLLQKDEQYF.

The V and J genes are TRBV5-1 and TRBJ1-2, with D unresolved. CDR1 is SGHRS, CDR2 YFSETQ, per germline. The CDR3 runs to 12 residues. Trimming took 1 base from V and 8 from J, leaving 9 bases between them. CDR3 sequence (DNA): TGCGCCAGCAGCTTGAGAGGGAACGGCTACACCTTC. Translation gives CASSLRGNGYTF.